Each of the 31 T cell receptor beta chains below was sequenced from the same sample in a study of human T cells and chemical hapten exposure. TCRdb used MiXCR to reprocess the RACE reads, holding one entry per CDR3 protein. The data hold 150,000 to 200,000 distinct CDR3 sequences, with under 35% observed a single time. This sample's time point: pre-sensitization, week 0. Sample treatment: therapeutic diphenylcyclopropenone sensitization with weekly scalp DPC. Sequenced here: whole blood, sampled in connection with sensitization to the hapten diphenylcyclopropenone (DPC). The source of these receptors is a woman aged 25 to 39 with alopecia areata. Some clones in this sample may be carry-over from other donors' samples.

The CDR3 bases are TGTGCCAGCAGTCCAGGGGCCCATGGCTACACCTTC. Translated: CASSPGAHGYTF. This sequence joins TRBV6-2 or TRBV6-3 and TRBJ1-2, with D possibly TRBD1 on 6 matching bases. Germline V gene sequence: CDR1 MNHEY, CDR2 SVGEGT. The CDR3 contains 12 residues. V was trimmed by 5 bases and J by 6 bases, leaving 10 bases between them.

This chain connects TRBV24-1 to TRBJ2-5, with D tentatively TRBD1 or TRBD2 (5 bases each). The CDR3 is made up of 17 amino acids. V lost 4 bases to trimming and J lost 5 bases, with 22 bases between them. The V gene's germline CDR1 is KGHDR and CDR2 SFDVKD. The CDR3 protein is CATSDPAKGPFEETQYF. In DNA, the CDR3 is TGTGCCACCAGTGACCCCGCTAAGGGACCCTTCGAGGAGACCCAGTACTTC.

There are a few counts of this clonotype. The chain recombines TRBV24-1 with TRBJ2-5; 10 bases agree with TRBD2. J gave up 2 bases and V 2 bases, and 10 bases lay outside the gene matches. This CDR3 has 18 residues. CDR1 is KGHDR and CDR2 is SFDVKD in the germline V gene. The CDR3 loop reads CATSDWPRTSGIQETQYF. DNA for the CDR3: TGTGCCACCAGTGATTGGCCCAGGACTAGCGGAATTCAAGAGACCCAGTACTTC.

This chain connects TRBV5-4 to TRBJ2-3; 9 bases line up with TRBD2. The CDR3 spans 15 residues. The V gene end was trimmed by 3 bases and the J gene end by 0 bases; junction bases not matched to a gene: 2. Germline V lookup: CDR1 SGHNT, CDR2 YYREEE (reference sequence). The DNA for the CDR3 is TGTGCCAGCAGCTCGGGGACTAGCAGCACAGATACGCAGTATTTT. Protein product: CASSSGTSSTDTQYF.

The J gene is TRBJ2-1, the V gene TRBV21-1; TRBD1 reflects the table's D call only, with no check against the DNA. TRBV21-1 is shown as a pseudogene. The CDR3 covers 14 residues. The CDR3 sequence: CASYRDRGQNEQFF. CDR3 nucleotide sequence: TGTGCCAGCTACCGGGACAGGGGGCAAAATGAGCAGTTCTTC.

This clonotype was found a few times. The chain has TRBV7-2 and TRBJ2-7; the D gene is possibly TRBD2 (6 bases). Trimming removed 5 bases from V and 2 bases from J, with 10 bases in between. Germline-derived CDR1 and CDR2 are SGHTA and FQGNSA. The CDR3 is 13 residues long. CDR3: CASSPGGAYEQYF. Written as DNA, the CDR3 is TGTGCCAGCAGCCCCGGCGGGGCCTACGAGCAGTACTTC.

V gene TRBV9 combines with J gene TRBJ1-2, with 10 bases that match TRBD1. J was trimmed by 3 bases and V by 1 base; bases with no gene match: 3. Looked up from germline, CDR1 is SGDLS and CDR2 is YYNGEE. The length of the CDR3 is 15 residues. DNA for the CDR3: TGTGCCAGCAGCGTATGGGGACAGGGGTACTATGGCTACACCTTC. Its translation is CASSVWGQGYYGYTF.

The sample holds a few counts of this clonotype. The V call is TRBV28, the J call TRBJ2-7; D is perhaps TRBD1 or TRBD2 (5 bases each). Per germline, CDR1 MDHEN and CDR2 SYDVKM. V lost 4 bases to trimming and J lost 9 bases, with 22 bases between them. CDR3 length: 15 amino acids. The CDR3 is CASSSSGEGMGWQYF. The DNA of the CDR3 is TGTGCCAGCAGTTCTTCCGGAGAGGGGATGGGATGGCAGTACTTC.

The chain couples TRBV29-1 to TRBJ2-7, with 8 bases identical to TRBD1. The trim removed 6 bases at V and 0 bases at J, leaving 4 bases unmatched. Looked up from germline, CDR1 is SQVTM and CDR2 is ANQGSEA. The CDR3 has 13 residues. In nucleotides, the CDR3 is TGCAGCGTCGGGACAGGAATCTCCTACGAGCAGTACTTC. Its translation: CSVGTGISYEQYF.

This clonotype was detected a few times. The chain carries TRBV29-1 and TRBJ2-3, with 7 bases identical to TRBD2. The V gene end was trimmed by 7 bases and the J gene end by 3 bases; junction bases not matched to a gene: 13. Germline lookup yields CDR1 SQVTM and CDR2 ANQGSEA. This CDR3 has 15 amino acids. The CDR3 DNA sequence: TGCAGCGCAAGACTAGCAGCGGAAGGTACAGATACGCAGTATTTT. It codes for CSARLAAEGTDTQYF.

This clonotype was recorded at least ten times. The J gene is TRBJ2-7, the V gene TRBV29-1; no reliable D call. The germline CDR1 and CDR2 sequences are SQVTM and ANQGSEA. This CDR3 region has 13 residues. V was pared by 4 bases and J by 0 bases, with 10 bases between. The CDR3, as DNA: TGCAGCGTTGGGATAGCCAGCTCCTACGAGCAGTACTTC. Amino acids: CSVGIASSYEQYF.

The V call is TRBV7-6, the J call TRBJ1-6, with a possible D match to TRBD1 (5 bases). This CDR3 has 15 residues. The ends were cut back, 5 bases at V and 8 bases at J, with 16 bases in the middle. Germline assignment: CDR1 SGHVS and CDR2 FNYEAQ. The CDR3 loop reads CASSLNSGRDSPLHF. DNA of the CDR3: TGTGCCAGCAGCCTTAACTCAGGGCGGGATTCACCCCTCCACTTT.

This clonotype occurred many times. The chain couples TRBV4-1 to TRBJ1-5; possibly TRBD1 for D (5 bases). The CDR3 covers 15 residues. The germline V gene has CDR1 MGHRA and CDR2 YSYEKL. The V and J ends lost 1 base and 11 bases respectively, with 18 bases between them. The CDR3 here is CASSQGPGVQGSQHF. CDR3 bases: TGCGCCAGCAGCCAAGGCCCGGGGGTTCAGGGCTCCCAGCATTTT.

This clonotype was recorded a few times. The V call is TRBV5-5, the J call TRBJ1-1; D unresolved. CDR1 SGHKS and CDR2 YYEKEE come from the germline V gene (reference sequence). The CDR3 spans 14 residues. V lost 6 bases and J lost 1, with 13 bases in between. CDR3 sequence (DNA): TGTGCCAGCACTCTATCTCCGGGGAACACTGAAGCTTTCTTT. Protein product: CASTLSPGNTEAFF.

The chain employs TRBV28 and TRBJ1-2, with D tentatively TRBD1 (6 bases). This CDR3 has 12 amino acids. V was trimmed by 6 bases and J by 3 bases, leaving 8 bases between them. The germline V gene has CDR1 MDHEN and CDR2 SYDVKM. CDR3 DNA sequence: TGTGCCAGCAGGGGGGCAGACTATGGCTACACCTTC. Protein product: CASRGADYGYTF.

V gene TRBV29-1 combines with J gene TRBJ2-5; 8 nucleotides line up with TRBD1. J was trimmed by 4 bases and V by 4 bases; bases with no gene match: 11. Germline loops: CDR1 SQVTM, CDR2 ANQGSEA. This CDR3 region has 15 residues. CDR3 sequence reads: CSVVVADRGSETQYF. The DNA of the CDR3 is TGCAGCGTTGTGGTGGCTGACAGGGGCTCAGAGACCCAGTACTTC.

This clonotype came up a few times. J is TRBJ2-7 and V is TRBV4-3; D is perhaps TRBD1 or TRBD2 (5 bases each). This CDR3 contains 15 residues. V dropped 1 base and J dropped 4 bases, with 14 bases sitting between them. Germline V lookup: CDR1 LGHNA, CDR2 YSLEER. The CDR3 DNA reads TGCGCCAGCAGCCAAGTCGTCAGCGGACAATACGAGCAGTACTTC. It specifies CASSQVVSGQYEQYF.

The rearrangement joins TRBV28 to TRBJ1-1; no firm D call. CDR1 MDHEN and CDR2 SYDVKM come from the germline V gene. V lost 2 bases to trimming and J lost 7 bases, with 11 bases between them. The CDR3 loop spans 13 amino acids. CDR3 coding DNA: TGTGCCAGCAGTTTACTTCGGCCGATTGAAGCTTTCTTT. Protein product: CASSLLRPIEAFF.

The CDR3 is CASSQGTGPEDTQYF. The CDR3 coding sequence is TGTGCCAGCAGCCAAGGGACAGGGCCAGAAGATACGCAGTATTTT. The V call is TRBV28, the J call TRBJ2-3, with TRBD1 matching over 9 bases. The CDR3 is 15 residues long. The germline V gene encodes CDR1 MDHEN and CDR2 SYDVKM. V trimming: 6 bases; J trimming: 5 bases; junction bases outside the gene matches: 9. The whole variable domain, filled in from reference TRBV28 and TRBJ2-3, reads DVKVTQSSRYLVKRTGEKVFLECVQDMDHENMFWYRQDPGLGLRLIYFSYDVKMKEKGDIPEGYSVSREKKERFSLILESASTNQTSMYLCASSQGTGPEDTQYFGPGTRLTVL.

The chain carries TRBV3-1 and TRBJ1-2, with D uncertain. The CDR3 contains 12 residues. Trimming took off 0 bases at V and 6 bases at J, with 5 bases between the two ends. Germline lookup yields CDR1 LGHDT and CDR2 YNNKEL (reference sequence). The CDR3 region is CASSQDMDGYTF. The CDR3 DNA reads as TGTGCCAGCAGCCAAGATATGGATGGCTACACCTTC.

This chain uses TRBV6-2 or TRBV6-3 with TRBJ2-1; TRBD2 matches at 8 bases. The V gene end was trimmed by 10 bases and the J gene end by 2 bases; junction bases not matched to a gene: 10. Germline CDR1 and CDR2: MNHEY and SVGEGT. This CDR3 spans 15 amino acids. The DNA for the CDR3 is TGTGCCACCAGGAACCCGGGGGGGCCCTACAATGAGCAGTTCTTC. This gives the protein CATRNPGGPYNEQFF.

A few counts support this clonotype. This chain joins TRBV6-2 or TRBV6-3 and TRBJ1-2, with D possibly being TRBD1 (5 bases). V was shortened by 5 bases and J by 1 base, with 11 bases between the two germline ends. The CDR3 is 14 residues long. Germline-derived CDR1 and CDR2 are MNHEY and SVGEGT. This CDR3 is CASSPGRHNYGYTF. In DNA form, the CDR3 reads TGTGCCAGCAGTCCAGGGCGGCATAACTATGGCTACACCTTC.

The chain recombines TRBV6-5 with TRBJ1-1; D gene unclear. The germline V and J ends were trimmed by 7 bases and 1 base, with 13 bases remaining between them. This CDR3 is 14 amino acids long. Germline V CDR1 and CDR2: MNHEY, SVGAGI. CDR3 coding DNA: TGTGCCAGCATAAGGTTGCCGGGGAACACTGAAGCTTTCTTT. Its protein is CASIRLPGNTEAFF.

The chain carries TRBV20-1 and TRBJ2-7; the match to TRBD2 covers 8 bases. Looked up from germline, CDR1 is DFQATT and CDR2 is SNEGSKA (reference sequence). The CDR3 has 15 amino acids. J gave up 2 bases and V 0 bases, and 6 bases lay outside the gene matches. The CDR3: CSARDKREPAYEQYF. The CDR3 region has the DNA TGCAGTGCTAGAGATAAGCGGGAGCCGGCCTACGAGCAGTACTTC.

V gene TRBV19 combines with J gene TRBJ2-3, with D hard to call. The germline V and J ends were trimmed by 1 base and 6 bases, with 5 bases remaining between them. The CDR3 length is 12 residues. Per germline, CDR1 LNHDA and CDR2 SQIVND (reference sequence). CDR3 coding DNA: TGTGCCAGTAGTATAGGAGTGGATACGCAGTATTTT. It is translated as CASSIGVDTQYF.

This clonotype was counted many times. This chain connects TRBV28 to TRBJ1-1; D gene uncertain. V lost 5 bases, J lost 6 bases, and 10 bases lay in between. Germline V gives CDR1 MDHEN, CDR2 SYDVKM. The CDR3 has 12 residues. This chain's CDR3 is CASSPGIPEAFF. CDR3 nucleotides: TGTGCCAGCAGTCCCGGTATACCTGAAGCTTTCTTT.

This clonotype was seen a few times. The chain carries TRBV7-3 and TRBJ2-1; 10 nucleotides agree with TRBD2. Per the germline V gene, CDR1 is SGHTA and CDR2 is FQGTGA. Germline trimming cut 5 bases from V and 8 bases from J; bases unmatched to any gene: 9. This CDR3 comprises 15 residues. Here the CDR3 DNA reads TGTGCCAGCAGCAGAAGCGGGGGGGCTTTTGATGAGCAGTTCTTC. Translating it yields CASSRSGGAFDEQFF.

This clonotype was counted between two and nine times. The gene calls are TRBV28 and TRBJ2-7, with 8 bases fitting TRBD1. V lost 2 bases and J lost 4; bases outside the gene matches: 13. The length of the CDR3 is 17 residues. Per the germline V gene, CDR1 is MDHEN and CDR2 is SYDVKM. CDR3 amino acids: CASSLGRQGFVPYEQYF. The CDR3, as DNA: TGTGCCAGCAGTTTAGGGCGACAGGGGTTCGTACCGTACGAGCAGTACTTC.

In its sample, this clonotype was seen many times. The J gene is TRBJ1-5, the V gene TRBV6-1; D remains unclear. CDR3 length equals 14 residues. CDR1 and CDR2 (germline): MNHNS, SASEGT. V lost 7 bases, J lost 2 bases, and 12 bases lay in between. CDR3 amino acids: CASTPGDGNQPQHF. The DNA of the CDR3 is TGTGCCAGCACCCCGGGAGATGGCAATCAGCCCCAGCATTTT.

This clonotype was counted only a few times. This chain uses TRBV15 with TRBJ1-5; tentatively, D is TRBD1 (6 bases). Germline CDR1 LNHNV, CDR2 YYDKDF (reference sequence). V was clipped by 1 base and J by 3 bases, with 13 bases between them. The CDR3 is 16 amino acids. CDR3 amino acids: CATSRGGQWDNQPQHF. The CDR3, as DNA: TGTGCCACCAGCAGAGGTGGACAGTGGGACAATCAGCCCCAGCATTTT.

The sample holds many counts of this clonotype. The chain carries TRBV29-1 and TRBJ2-7; D is unresolved. This CDR3 is 10 amino acids long. Germline CDR1 SQVTM, CDR2 ANQGSEA. Trimming took off 7 bases at V and 3 bases at J, with 7 bases between the two ends. The CDR3 loop is CSAGDYEQYF. The CDR3 DNA follows: TGCAGCGCGGGTGACTACGAGCAGTACTTC.